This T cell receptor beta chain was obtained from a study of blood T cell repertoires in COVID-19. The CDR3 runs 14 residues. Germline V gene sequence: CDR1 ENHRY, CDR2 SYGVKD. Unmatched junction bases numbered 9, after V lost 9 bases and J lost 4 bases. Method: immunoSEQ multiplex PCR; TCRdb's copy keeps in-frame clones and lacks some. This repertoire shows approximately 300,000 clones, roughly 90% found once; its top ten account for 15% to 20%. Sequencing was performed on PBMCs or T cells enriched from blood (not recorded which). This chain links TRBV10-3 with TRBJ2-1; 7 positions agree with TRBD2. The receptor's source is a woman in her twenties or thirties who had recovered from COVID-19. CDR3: CAITPGLGYNEQFF. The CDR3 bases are TGTGCCATAACCCCCGGACTAGGATACAATGAGCAGTTCTTC.